This T cell receptor beta chain was sequenced for a study of blood T cell repertoires in COVID-19. Turning to the study itself: Researchers got acute and convalescent COVID-19 samples from the United States, Italy and Spain.

The protocol was immunoSEQ multiplex PCR, while the TCRdb copy is restricted to in-frame clones and leaves out a portion. The sample yields over 120,000 clones, over 65% seen once. Sequences were obtained from peripheral blood. The TCR sequence derives from a woman aged 80 or over with active or convalescent COVID-19.

The CDR3 here is CASSEFYGTGDRNEQFF. The CDR3 nucleotides read TGTGCCAGCAGTGAATTTTATGGGACAGGTGACAGGAATGAGCAGTTCTTC. The rearrangement joins TRBV6-1 to TRBJ2-1; 8 bases fit TRBD1. V shed 2 bases and J 7 bases; nucleotides not matched to a gene: 13. The CDR3 extends over 17 amino acids. Per germline, CDR1 MNHNS and CDR2 SASEGT.